These 13 T cell receptor beta chains came from one sample sequenced in a study of T-cell memory formation after mild COVID-19. One entry per CDR3 protein results from TCRdb running MiXCR on the 5' RACE reads. The data show around 80,000 distinct CDR3 sequences, about 15% seen once. The source material was PBMCs or a T cell subset sorted from them (not recorded which). The receptors originated from an adult woman who had mild COVID-19 (a few samples of this study predate the infection). Cell type and time point are not known.

The CDR3 loop is CASSRDRRLGNYGYTF. The CDR3 nucleotides are TGTGCCAGCAGCCGGGACAGGCGCCTGGGGAACTATGGCTACACCTTC. The chain uses TRBV7-2 and TRBJ1-2, with 8 bases fitting TRBD1. The V gene's germline CDR1 is SGHTA and CDR2 FQGNSA. With 5 bases clipped from V and 2 bases from J, the junction kept 10 bases outside the gene matches. This CDR3 is built from 16 residues.

This chain links TRBV9 with TRBJ2-1; D gene ambiguous. Trimming removed 0 bases at V and 8 bases at J, with 3 bases between. This CDR3 contains 11 residues. From germline, CDR1 is SGDLS and CDR2 YYNGEE. Written as DNA, the CDR3 is TGTGCCAGCAGCGTAGGGTATGAGCAGTTCTTC. Protein product: CASSVGYEQFF.

This clonotype appeared a few times. The rearrangement uses TRBV9 and TRBJ2-7; no clear D gene. The CDR3 covers 14 residues. Looked up from germline, CDR1 is SGDLS and CDR2 is YYNGEE. Trimming shortened V by 0 bases and J by 3 bases, and 10 bases separated the two germline ends. CDR3 residues: CASSVASLNYEQYF. The DNA for the CDR3 is TGTGCCAGCAGCGTAGCGAGTTTAAACTACGAGCAGTACTTC.

This sequence joins TRBV6-5 and TRBJ1-1, with D unresolved. CDR3 length: 13 residues. CDR1 is MNHEY and CDR2 is SVGAGI in the germline V gene. V was shortened by 2 bases and J by 1 base, with 5 bases between the two germline ends. CDR3 coding DNA: TGTGCCAGCAGTTACGACCGGAACACTGAAGCTTTCTTT. Amino acids: CASSYDRNTEAFF.

This rearrangement joins TRBV7-9 to TRBJ1-1; D may be TRBD1 (5 bases). This CDR3 contains 14 residues. From germline, CDR1 is SEHNR and CDR2 FQNEAQ (reference sequence). V gave up 8 bases and J gave up 5 bases, with 18 bases separating them. The CDR3 region is CASQSEAGITEAFF. CDR3 nucleotide sequence: TGTGCCAGCCAATCCGAGGCAGGGATAACTGAAGCTTTCTTT.

The V call is TRBV5-1, the J call TRBJ2-1; TRBD2 matches at 13 bases. The germline gives CDR1 SGHRS, CDR2 YFSETQ. V was clipped by 0 bases and J by 7 bases; unmatched bases: 7. The CDR3 runs 17 residues. CDR3 in DNA: TGCGCCAGCAGCTTGGCACTAGCGGGAGGGCCGGTAAATGAGCAGTTCTTC. Encoded protein: CASSLALAGGPVNEQFF. The complete variable domain, with remaining parts taken from reference TRBV5-1 and TRBJ2-1, reads KAGVTQTPRYLIKTRGQQVTLSCSPISGHRSVSWYQQTPGQGLQFLFEYFSETQRNKGNFPGRFSGRQFSNSRSEMNVSTLELGDSALYLCASSLALAGGPVNEQFFGPGTRLTVL.

This clonotype was counted only a few times. The rearrangement joins TRBV27 to TRBJ2-5; D not certain. This CDR3 is built from 13 residues. Trimming stripped 4 bases from V and 5 bases from J, with 11 bases between. CDR1 MNHEY and CDR2 SMNVEV come from the germline V gene (reference sequence). The CDR3 nucleotides are TGTGCCAGCAGTTCGGGCCTTGAGGAGACCCAGTACTTC. Amino acid sequence: CASSSGLEETQYF.

Details on this clonotype: At one of its ends the junction is not consistent with the germline gene, which may arise from a read error. The rearrangement links TRBV4-2 to TRBJ1-2; TRBD1 aligns across 9 bases. Looked up from germline, CDR1 is LGHNA and CDR2 is YNFKEQ. The CDR3 has 16 residues. The CDR3 region has the DNA TGTGCCAGCAGCCAAGATGTGGGACAGGGCTTCTATGGCTACACATTC. Translating gives CASSQDVGQGFYGYTF.

The V call is TRBV20-1, the J call TRBJ2-1; the match to TRBD2 covers 14 bases. The V segment lost 7 bases and the J segment 0 bases; nucleotides outside the gene matches: 8. The CDR3 spans 17 residues. The germline V gene has CDR1 DFQATT and CDR2 SNEGSKA (reference sequence). CDR3 sequence (DNA): TGCAGTGGCATGGGACTAGCGGGAGCAGTCTCCTACAATGAGCAGTTCTTC. Amino acids: CSGMGLAGAVSYNEQFF.

This clonotype has a count of ten or more. J is TRBJ2-4 and V is TRBV4-2, with 10 positions matching TRBD2. This CDR3 region has 17 residues. J was trimmed by 8 bases and V by 0 bases; bases with no gene match: 10. Germline CDR1 is LGHNA and CDR2 is YNFKEQ. The CDR3 nucleotides read TGTGCCAGCAGCCAAGACCCAGCGGGGGGGGTTACGGACATTCAGTACTTC. Encoded protein: CASSQDPAGGVTDIQYF.

The J gene is TRBJ1-1, the V gene TRBV7-9, with D possibly matching TRBD1 (5 bases). The CDR3 length is 15 residues. Germline assignment: CDR1 SEHNR and CDR2 FQNEAQ (reference sequence). Trimming removed 5 bases from V and 4 bases from J, with 17 bases in between. Written as DNA, the CDR3 is TGTGCCAGCAGCCCCCCGGTCGGGGCTATCACTGAAGCTTTCTTT. This translates into CASSPPVGAITEAFF.

The chain combines TRBV12-3 or TRBV12-4 with TRBJ1-3, with no clear D. Trimming removed 3 bases at V and 3 bases at J, with 9 bases between. The CDR3 spans 14 residues. Written as DNA, the CDR3 is TGTGCCAGCAGTTTTATGGGGAATGGAAACACCATATATTTT. Translating it yields CASSFMGNGNTIYF.

Ten or more counts support this clonotype. This chain uses TRBV11-2 with TRBJ2-1; D is possibly TRBD2 (5 bases). Germline values: CDR1 SGHAT, CDR2 FQNNGV. The V end lost 6 bases, the J end lost 0 bases, and 12 bases lay between the germline ends. There are 15 residues in the CDR3. CDR3 DNA: TGTGCCAGCAGTAAGGACTTAAGCTCCTACAATGAGCAGTTCTTC. Translated: CASSKDLSSYNEQFF.